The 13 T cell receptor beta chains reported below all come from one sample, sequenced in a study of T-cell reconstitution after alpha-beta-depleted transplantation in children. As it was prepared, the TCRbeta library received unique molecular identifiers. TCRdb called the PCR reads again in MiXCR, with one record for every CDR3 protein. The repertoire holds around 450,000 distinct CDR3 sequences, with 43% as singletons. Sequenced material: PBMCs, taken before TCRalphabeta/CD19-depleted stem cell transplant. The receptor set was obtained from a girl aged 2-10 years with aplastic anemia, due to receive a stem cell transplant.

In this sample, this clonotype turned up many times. CDR3 amino acids: CASSYPGELFF. CDR3 DNA sequence: TGTGCCAGCAGTTATCCCGGGGAGCTGTTTTTT. The chain carries TRBV12-3 or TRBV12-4 and TRBJ2-2; D is uncertain. This CDR3 has 11 amino acids. V dropped 4 bases and J dropped 6 bases, with 3 bases sitting between them.

The CDR3 DNA reads TGTGCCAGCAGTTACTTGGGGGCAGACAATGAGCAGTTCTTC. Its protein product is CASSYLGADNEQFF. The rearrangement links TRBV6-2 or TRBV6-3 to TRBJ2-1; tentatively, D is TRBD1 (6 bases). The germline gives CDR1 MNHEY, CDR2 SVGEGT. Trimming removed 1 base at V and 5 bases at J, with 9 bases between. This CDR3 region has 14 residues.

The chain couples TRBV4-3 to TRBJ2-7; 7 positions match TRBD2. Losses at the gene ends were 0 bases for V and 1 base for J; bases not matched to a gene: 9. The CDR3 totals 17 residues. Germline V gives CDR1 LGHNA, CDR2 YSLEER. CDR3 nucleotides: TGCGCCAGCAGCCAAGATAGGGCTAGCGGCAGATCCTACGAGCAGTACTTC. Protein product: CASSQDRASGRSYEQYF.

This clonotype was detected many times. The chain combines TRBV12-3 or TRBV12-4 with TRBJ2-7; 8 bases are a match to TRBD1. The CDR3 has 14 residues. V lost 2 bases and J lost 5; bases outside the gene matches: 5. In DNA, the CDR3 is TGTGCCAGCAGTTTATTCTCAGGGGGCGACGAGCAGTACTTC. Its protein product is CASSLFSGGDEQYF.

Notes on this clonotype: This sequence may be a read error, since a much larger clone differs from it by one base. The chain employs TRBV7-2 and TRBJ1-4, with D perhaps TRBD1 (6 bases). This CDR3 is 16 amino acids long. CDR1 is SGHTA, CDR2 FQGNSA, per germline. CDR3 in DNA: TGTGCCAGCATCTTACGGACAGTGAGTCGAGACGAAAAACTGTTTTTT. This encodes CASILRTVSRDEKLFF.

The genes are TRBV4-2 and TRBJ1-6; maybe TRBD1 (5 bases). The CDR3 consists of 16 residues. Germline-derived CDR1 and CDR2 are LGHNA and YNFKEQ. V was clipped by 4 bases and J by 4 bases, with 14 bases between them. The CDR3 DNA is TGTGCCAGCAGCCCCGAATGGGGGGAGTATAATTCACCCCTCCACTTT. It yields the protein CASSPEWGEYNSPLHF.

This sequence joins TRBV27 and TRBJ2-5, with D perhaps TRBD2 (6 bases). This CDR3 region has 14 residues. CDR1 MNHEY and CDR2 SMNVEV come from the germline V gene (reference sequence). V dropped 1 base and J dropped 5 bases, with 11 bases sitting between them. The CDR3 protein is CASSLYGGFETQYF. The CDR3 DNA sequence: TGTGCCAGCAGTTTATATGGAGGGTTCGAGACCCAGTACTTC.

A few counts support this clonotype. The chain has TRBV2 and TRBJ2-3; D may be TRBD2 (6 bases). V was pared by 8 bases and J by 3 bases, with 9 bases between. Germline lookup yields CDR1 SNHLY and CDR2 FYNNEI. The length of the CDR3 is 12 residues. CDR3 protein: CASEEGTDTQYF. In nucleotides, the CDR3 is TGTGCCAGCGAGGAGGGGACAGATACGCAGTATTTT.

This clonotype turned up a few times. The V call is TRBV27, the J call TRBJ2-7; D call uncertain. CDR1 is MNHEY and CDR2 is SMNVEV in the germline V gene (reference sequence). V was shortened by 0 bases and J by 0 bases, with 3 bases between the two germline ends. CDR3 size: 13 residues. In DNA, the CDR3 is TGTGCCAGCAGTTTATCCTTCTCCTACGAGCAGTACTTC. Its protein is CASSLSFSYEQYF.

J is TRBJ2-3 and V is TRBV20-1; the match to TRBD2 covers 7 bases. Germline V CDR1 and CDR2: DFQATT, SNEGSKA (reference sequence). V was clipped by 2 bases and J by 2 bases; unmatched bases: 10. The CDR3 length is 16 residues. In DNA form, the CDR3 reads TGCAGTGCTAGATCATCACTAGCGACGTACACAGATACGCAGTATTTT. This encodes CSARSSLATYTDTQYF.

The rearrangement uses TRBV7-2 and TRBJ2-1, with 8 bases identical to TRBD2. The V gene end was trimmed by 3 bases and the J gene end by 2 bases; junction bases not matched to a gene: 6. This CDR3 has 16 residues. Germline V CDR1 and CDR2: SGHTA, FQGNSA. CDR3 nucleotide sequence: TGTGCCAGCAGCTTTGGGACGGGAGGGGCCTACAATGAGCAGTTCTTC. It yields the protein CASSFGTGGAYNEQFF.

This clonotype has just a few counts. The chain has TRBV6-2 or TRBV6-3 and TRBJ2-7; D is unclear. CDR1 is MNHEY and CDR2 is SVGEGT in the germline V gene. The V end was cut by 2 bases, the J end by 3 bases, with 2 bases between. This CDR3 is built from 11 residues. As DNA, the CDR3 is TGTGCCAGCAGTTACCACTACGAGCAGTACTTC. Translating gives CASSYHYEQYF.

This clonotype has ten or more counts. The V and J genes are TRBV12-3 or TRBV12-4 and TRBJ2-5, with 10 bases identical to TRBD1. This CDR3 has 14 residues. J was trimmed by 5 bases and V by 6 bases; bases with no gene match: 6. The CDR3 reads CASSPGQGRETQYF. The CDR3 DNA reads TGTGCCAGCAGCCCGGGACAGGGGAGGGAGACCCAGTACTTC.